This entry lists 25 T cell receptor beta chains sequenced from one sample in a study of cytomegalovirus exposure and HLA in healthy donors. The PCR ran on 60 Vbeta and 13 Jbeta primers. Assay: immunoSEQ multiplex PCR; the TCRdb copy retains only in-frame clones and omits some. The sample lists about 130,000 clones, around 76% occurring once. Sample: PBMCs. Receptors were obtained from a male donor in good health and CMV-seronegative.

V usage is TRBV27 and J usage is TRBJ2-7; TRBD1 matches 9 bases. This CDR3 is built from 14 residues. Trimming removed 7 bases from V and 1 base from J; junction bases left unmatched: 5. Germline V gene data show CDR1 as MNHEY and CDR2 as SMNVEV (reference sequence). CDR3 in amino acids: CASNPGTGSYEQYF. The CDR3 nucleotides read TGTGCCAGCAACCCCGGGACAGGGTCCTACGAGCAGTACTTC.

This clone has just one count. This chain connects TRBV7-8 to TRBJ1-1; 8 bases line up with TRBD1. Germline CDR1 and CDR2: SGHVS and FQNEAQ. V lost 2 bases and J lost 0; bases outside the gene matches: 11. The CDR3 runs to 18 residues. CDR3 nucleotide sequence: TGTGCCAGCAGCTTATGGGGACAGGCCACCATCATGAACACTGAAGCTTTCTTT. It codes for CASSLWGQATIMNTEAFF.

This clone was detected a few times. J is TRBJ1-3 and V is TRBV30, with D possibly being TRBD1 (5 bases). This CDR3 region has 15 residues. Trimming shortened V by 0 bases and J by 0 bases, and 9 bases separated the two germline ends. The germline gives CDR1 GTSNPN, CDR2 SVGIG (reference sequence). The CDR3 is CAWSVRGGSGNTIYF. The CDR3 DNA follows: TGTGCCTGGAGTGTACGGGGGGGCTCTGGAAACACCATATATTTT.

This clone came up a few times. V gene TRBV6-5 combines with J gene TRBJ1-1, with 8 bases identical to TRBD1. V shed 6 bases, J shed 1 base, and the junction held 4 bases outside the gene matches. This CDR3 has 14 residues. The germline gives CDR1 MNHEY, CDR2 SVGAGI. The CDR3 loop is CASRLQGENTEAFF. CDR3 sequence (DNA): TGTGCCAGCAGATTACAGGGGGAGAACACTGAAGCTTTCTTT.

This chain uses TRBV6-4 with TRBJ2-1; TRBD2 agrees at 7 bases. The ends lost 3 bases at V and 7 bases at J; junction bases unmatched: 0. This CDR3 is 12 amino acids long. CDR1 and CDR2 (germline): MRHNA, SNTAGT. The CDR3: CASSEAGNEQFF. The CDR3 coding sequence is TGTGCCAGCAGTGAAGCGGGGAATGAGCAGTTCTTC.

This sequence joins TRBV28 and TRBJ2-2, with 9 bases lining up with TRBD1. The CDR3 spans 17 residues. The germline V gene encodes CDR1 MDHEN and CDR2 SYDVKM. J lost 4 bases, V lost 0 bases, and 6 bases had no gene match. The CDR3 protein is CASSLWGGTGSTGELFF. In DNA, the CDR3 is TGTGCCAGCAGTTTATGGGGCGGGACAGGGAGCACCGGGGAGCTGTTTTTT.

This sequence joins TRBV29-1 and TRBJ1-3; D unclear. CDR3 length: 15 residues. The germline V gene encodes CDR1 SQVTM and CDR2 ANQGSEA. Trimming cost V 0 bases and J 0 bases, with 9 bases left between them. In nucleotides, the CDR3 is TGCAGCGTTGAAGATAAGAGAAGCTCTGGAAACACCATATATTTT. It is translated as CSVEDKRSSGNTIYF.

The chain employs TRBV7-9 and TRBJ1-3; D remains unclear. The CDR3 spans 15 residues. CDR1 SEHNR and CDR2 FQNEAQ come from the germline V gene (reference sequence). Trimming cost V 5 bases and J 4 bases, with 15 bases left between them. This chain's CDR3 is CASSPHGAGGNTIYF. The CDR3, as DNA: TGTGCCAGCAGCCCACACGGAGCCGGGGGAAACACCATATATTTT.

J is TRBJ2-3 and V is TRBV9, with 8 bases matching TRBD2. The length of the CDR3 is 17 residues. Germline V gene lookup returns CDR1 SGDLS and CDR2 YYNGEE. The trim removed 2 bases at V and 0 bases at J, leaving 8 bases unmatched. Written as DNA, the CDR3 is TGTGCCAGCAGCGTTAGGGGGTCTAGCGGGAGCACAGATACGCAGTATTTT. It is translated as CASSVRGSSGSTDTQYF.

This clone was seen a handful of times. CDR3 DNA: TGTGCCAGCAGTTACCCCCCCGGAGGGGTTGGCTACACCTTC. This codes for CASSYPPGGVGYTF. The genes are TRBV28 and TRBJ1-2, with D possibly matching TRBD1 (5 bases). The CDR3 totals 14 residues. CDR1 is MDHEN and CDR2 is SYDVKM in the germline V gene. V was pared by 4 bases and J by 7 bases, with 16 bases between.

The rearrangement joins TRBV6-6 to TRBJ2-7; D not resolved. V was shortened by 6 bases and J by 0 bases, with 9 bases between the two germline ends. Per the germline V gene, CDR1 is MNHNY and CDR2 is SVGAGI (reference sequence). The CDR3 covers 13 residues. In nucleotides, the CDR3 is TGTGCCAGCAGCCTAAAGCCCTCCTACGAGCAGTACTTC. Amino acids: CASSLKPSYEQYF.

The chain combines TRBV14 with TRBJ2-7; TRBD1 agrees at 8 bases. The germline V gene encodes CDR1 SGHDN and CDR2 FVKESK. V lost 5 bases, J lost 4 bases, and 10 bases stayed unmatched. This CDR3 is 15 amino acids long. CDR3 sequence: CASSTAGGDGYEQYF. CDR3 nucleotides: TGTGCCAGCAGCACAGCAGGGGGCGATGGTTACGAGCAGTACTTC.

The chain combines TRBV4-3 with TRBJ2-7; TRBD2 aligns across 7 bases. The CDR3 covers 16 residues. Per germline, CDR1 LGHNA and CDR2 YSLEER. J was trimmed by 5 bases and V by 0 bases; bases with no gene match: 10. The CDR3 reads CASSQDFGGGIDEQYF. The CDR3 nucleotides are TGCGCCAGCAGCCAAGATTTTGGCGGGGGAATTGACGAGCAGTACTTC.

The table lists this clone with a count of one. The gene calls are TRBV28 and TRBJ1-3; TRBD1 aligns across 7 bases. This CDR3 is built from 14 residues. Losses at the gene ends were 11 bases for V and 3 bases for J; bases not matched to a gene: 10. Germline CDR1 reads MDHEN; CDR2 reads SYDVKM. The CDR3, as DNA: TGTGCCGGAAGAACAGGGGTATTTGGAAACACCATATATTTT. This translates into CAGRTGVFGNTIYF.

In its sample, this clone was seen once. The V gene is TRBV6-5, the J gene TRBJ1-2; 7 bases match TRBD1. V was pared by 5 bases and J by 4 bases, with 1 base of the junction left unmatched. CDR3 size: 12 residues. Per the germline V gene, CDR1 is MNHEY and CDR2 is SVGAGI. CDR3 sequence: CASSTGAYGYTF. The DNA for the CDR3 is TGTGCCAGCAGTACAGGGGCCTATGGCTACACCTTC.

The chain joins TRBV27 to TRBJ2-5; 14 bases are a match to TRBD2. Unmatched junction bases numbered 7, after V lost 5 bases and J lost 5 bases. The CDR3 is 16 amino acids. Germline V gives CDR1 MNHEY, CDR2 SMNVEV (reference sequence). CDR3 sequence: CASSQTSGRDLETQYF. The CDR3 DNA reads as TGTGCCAGCAGTCAGACTAGCGGGAGGGATTTGGAGACCCAGTACTTC.

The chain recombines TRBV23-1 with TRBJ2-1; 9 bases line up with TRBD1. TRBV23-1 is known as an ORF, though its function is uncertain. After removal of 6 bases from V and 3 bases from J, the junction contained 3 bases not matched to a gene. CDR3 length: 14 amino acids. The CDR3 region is CASRSGQGYNEQFF. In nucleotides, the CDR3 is TGCGCCAGCAGGTCGGGACAGGGCTACAATGAGCAGTTCTTC.

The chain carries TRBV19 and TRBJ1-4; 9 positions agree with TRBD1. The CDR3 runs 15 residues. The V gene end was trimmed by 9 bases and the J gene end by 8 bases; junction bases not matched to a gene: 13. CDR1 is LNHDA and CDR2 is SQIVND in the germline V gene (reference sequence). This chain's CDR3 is CASHFPGQGGEKLFF. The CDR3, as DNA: TGTGCCAGCCACTTTCCGGGACAGGGTGGCGAAAAACTGTTTTTT.

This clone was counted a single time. The CDR3 DNA follows: TGTGCCAGCAGTCTCTATGGGACAGGGAAATACGAGCAGTACTTC. It is translated as CASSLYGTGKYEQYF. This chain uses TRBV6-5 with TRBJ2-5; 9 bases map to TRBD1. The DNA end is a closer match to TRBJ2-7, so the J assignment may be wrong. The CDR3 contains 15 residues. Germline V gene data show CDR1 as MNHEY and CDR2 as SVGAGI.

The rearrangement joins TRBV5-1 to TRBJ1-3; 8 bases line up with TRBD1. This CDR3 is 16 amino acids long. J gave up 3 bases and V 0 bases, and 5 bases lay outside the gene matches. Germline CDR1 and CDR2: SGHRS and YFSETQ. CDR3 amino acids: CASSLAAGGYGNTIYF. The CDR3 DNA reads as TGCGCCAGCAGCTTGGCCGCAGGGGGCTATGGAAACACCATATATTTT.

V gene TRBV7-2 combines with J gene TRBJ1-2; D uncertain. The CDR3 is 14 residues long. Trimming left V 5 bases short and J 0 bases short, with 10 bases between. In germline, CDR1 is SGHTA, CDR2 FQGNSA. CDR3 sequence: CASSLKRANYGYTF. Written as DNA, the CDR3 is TGTGCCAGCAGCCTGAAGAGGGCTAACTATGGCTACACCTTC.

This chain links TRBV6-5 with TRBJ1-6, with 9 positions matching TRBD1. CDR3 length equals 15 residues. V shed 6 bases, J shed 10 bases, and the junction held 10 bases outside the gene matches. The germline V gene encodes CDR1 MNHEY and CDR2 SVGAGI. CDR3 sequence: CASRYGRDRASPLHF. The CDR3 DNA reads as TGTGCCAGCAGGTACGGAAGGGACAGGGCGTCACCCCTCCACTTT.

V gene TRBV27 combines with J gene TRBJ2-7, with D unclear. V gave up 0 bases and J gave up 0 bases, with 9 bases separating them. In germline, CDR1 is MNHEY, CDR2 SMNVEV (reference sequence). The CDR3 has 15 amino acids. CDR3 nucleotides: TGTGCCAGCAGTTTATCCCCCCAGTCCTCCTACGAGCAGTACTTC. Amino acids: CASSLSPQSSYEQYF.

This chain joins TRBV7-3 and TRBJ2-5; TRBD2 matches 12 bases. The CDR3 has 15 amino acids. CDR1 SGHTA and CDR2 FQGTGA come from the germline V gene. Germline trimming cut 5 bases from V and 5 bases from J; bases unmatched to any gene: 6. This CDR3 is CASSPGLAGMETQYF. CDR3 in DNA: TGTGCCAGCAGCCCCGGACTAGCGGGAATGGAGACCCAGTACTTC.

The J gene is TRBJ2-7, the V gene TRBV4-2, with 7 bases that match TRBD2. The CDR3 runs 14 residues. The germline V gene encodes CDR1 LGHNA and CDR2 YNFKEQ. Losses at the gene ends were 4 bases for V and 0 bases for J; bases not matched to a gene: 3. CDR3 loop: CASSRSGASYEQYF. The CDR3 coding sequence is TGTGCCAGCAGCCGAAGCGGGGCCTCCTACGAGCAGTACTTC.